This T cell receptor (beta chain) emerged from a study of PD-1 blockade in classical Hodgkin lymphoma (TCRdb year 2020). For context, the study as a whole: Nivolumab dosing was 3 mg/kg intravenously every 2 weeks, continuing until either disease progression or unacceptable toxicity. The study used CyTOF and TCR beta sequencing to define a peripheral blood immune signature of response to PD-1 blockade in classical Hodgkin lymphoma.

The Qiagen DNeasy kit was used to extract genomic DNA both from unsorted PBMCs and from the negatively selected CD4+ and CD8+ fractions. Amplification of TCR beta CDR3 regions was done by immunoSEQ multiplex PCR with primers that anneal to V and J segments. Amplification bias was minimized using a synthetic immune receptor repertoire, and residual bias was removed computationally after sequencing. Turning to the authors' computational methods: Custom Python scripts were used to quantify repertoire diversity as the Shannon entropy index. The unsorted, CD4+ and CD8+ repertoires were each analyzed separately, with the exception of combined analyses, where CD4+ and CD8+ sequences were merged in silico. Clonal expansion was defined as a frequency increase of at least 2-fold after treatment compared with C1D1, and clones undetected at baseline were assigned a pseudocount of 0.5. Clones with 0 or 1 copy at C1D1 were defined as singleton clones, while clones with 2 or more copies were defined as non-singleton clones. Clones expanded in unsorted samples were assigned a CD4+, CD8+ or unknown annotation through matching of protein sequences in sorted samples from the same patient. Wilcoxon tests on paired samples were used to test diversity changes from C1D1 to C4D1. Held by TCRdb, this immuneACCESS table contains in-frame sequences only and omits some clones. Under half of the omission traces to an unresolved V gene where checked; the cause of the rest is unknown. D and trimming were read from the DNA, whereas the V and J calls and clone size are those reported in that table. The sample table contains 25,000 to 35,000 clones; only one count was recorded for roughly 71% of them. Together, the top ten hold about a quarter of the sample.

Including cysteine and phenylalanine, the CDR3 has 14 amino acids. The entry retains the CDR3 DNA only, 42 bases that are in frame from base 1. The germline V gene yields SGHTA for CDR1 and FQGNSA for CDR2. After removal of 8 bases from V and 4 bases from J, the junction retains 10 bases not matched to a gene. Overall study results and their limits: Only a single clinical trial cohort was studied, and what caused the repertoire differences, possibly disease activity or prior therapy, remained undefined. Trial patients achieving complete response had baseline diversity similar to newly diagnosed patients, whereas partial responders and progressors had significantly lower diversity. CD4+ but not CD8+ TCR diversity rose significantly by C4D1 (p=0.0027 vs p=0.16), most apparent in complete responders (p=0.02). Lower diversity was observed in patients in whom nivolumab was started less than 1 year after ASCT, and these patients were excluded from later analyses so that confounding by immune reconstitution would be avoided. Baseline TCR diversity was reported to be lower in newly diagnosed patients than in healthy donors and to be lower still in relapsed/refractory patients.

This specimen's time point label, per the study, means: cycle 2 day 1 (C2D1) of nivolumab. Every trial patient had relapsed after autologous stem cell transplantation, and cohorts A, B and C differed in prior brentuximab vedotin exposure. The trial cohort included 45 to 65 patients with relapsed/refractory classical Hodgkin lymphoma, and each patient had a best overall response of complete response, partial response or progressive disease. Trial patients were treated with single-agent nivolumab in the multi-cohort phase II CheckMate 205 trial. An independent review committee assessed best overall response using the 2007 International Working Group response criteria. PBMCs from the trial were collected at three points: immediately before nivolumab initiation (C1D1), and during therapy at cycle 2 day 1 and cycle 4 day 1. Peripheral blood was collected in 8 mL Vacutainer Cell Preparation Tubes, from which PBMCs were isolated by centrifugation and then cryopreserved.

This clone was detected once. Its binding antigen is unknown. Qualities for individual bases were not recorded, and no much larger clone is one base off. The sample here was peripheral blood mononuclear cells (PBMCs), taken before the second cycle of nivolumab. This receptor was taken from a human donor with classical Hodgkin lymphoma. The rearrangement joined TRBV7-2 to TRBJ1-2, with 7 junctional bases fitting TRBD1. The encoded CDR3 is CASPGGGTGYGYTF. The DNA sequence is given as TGTGCCAGCCCAGGGGGGGGGACGGGCTATGGCTACACCTTC.